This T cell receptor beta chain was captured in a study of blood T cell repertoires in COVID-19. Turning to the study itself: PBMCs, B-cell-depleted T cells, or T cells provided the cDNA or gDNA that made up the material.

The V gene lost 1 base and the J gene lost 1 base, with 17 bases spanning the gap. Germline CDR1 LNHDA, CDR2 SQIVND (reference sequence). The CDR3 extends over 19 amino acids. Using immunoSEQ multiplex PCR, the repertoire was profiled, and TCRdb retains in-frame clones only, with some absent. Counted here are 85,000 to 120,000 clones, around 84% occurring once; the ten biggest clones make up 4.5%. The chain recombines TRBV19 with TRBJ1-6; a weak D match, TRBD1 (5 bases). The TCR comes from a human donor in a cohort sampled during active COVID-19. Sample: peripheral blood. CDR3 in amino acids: CASSIAGGFGASYNSPLHF. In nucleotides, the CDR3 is TGTGCCAGTAGTATAGCCGGAGGGTTCGGGGCGTCCTATAATTCACCCCTCCACTTT. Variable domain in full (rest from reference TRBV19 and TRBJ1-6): DGGITQSPKYLFRKEGQNVTLSCEQNLNHDAMYWYRQDPGQGLRLIYYSQIVNDFQKGDIAEGYSVSREKKESFPLTVTSAQKNPTAFYLCASSIAGGFGASYNSPLHFGNGTRLTVT.